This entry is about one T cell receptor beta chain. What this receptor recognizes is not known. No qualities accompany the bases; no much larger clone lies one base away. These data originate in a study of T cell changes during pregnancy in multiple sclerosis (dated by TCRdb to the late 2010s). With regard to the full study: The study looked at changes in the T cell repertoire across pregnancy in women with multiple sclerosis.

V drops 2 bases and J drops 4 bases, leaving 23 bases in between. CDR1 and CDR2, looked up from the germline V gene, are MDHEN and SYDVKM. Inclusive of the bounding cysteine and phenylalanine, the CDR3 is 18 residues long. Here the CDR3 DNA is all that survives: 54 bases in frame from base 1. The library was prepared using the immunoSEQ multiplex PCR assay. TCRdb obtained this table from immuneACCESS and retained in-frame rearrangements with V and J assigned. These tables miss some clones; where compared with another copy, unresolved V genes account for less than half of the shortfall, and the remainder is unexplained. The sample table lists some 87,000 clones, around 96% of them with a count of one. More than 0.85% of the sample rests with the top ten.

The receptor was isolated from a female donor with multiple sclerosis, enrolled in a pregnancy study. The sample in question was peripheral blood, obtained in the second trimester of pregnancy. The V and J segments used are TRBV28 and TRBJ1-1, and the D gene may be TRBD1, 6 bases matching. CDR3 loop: CASSLMKLGGRGITEAFF. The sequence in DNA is TGTGCCAGCAGTTTAATGAAGTTGGGGGGGCGGGGGATCACTGAAGCTTTCTTT.